This T cell receptor beta chain was identified in a study of cytomegalovirus exposure and HLA in healthy donors. 60 Vbeta and 13 Jbeta primers were used in PCR. Profiled with immunoSEQ multiplex PCR; TCRdb holds only in-frame clones, not every one. The table includes 90,000 to 140,000 clones, around 80% detected once. Regarding the study as a whole: Sequencing likely caused a cluster of highly shared sequence variants. Equally common other TCR beta chains were less clonally expanded than HLA-associated ones, a later analysis found. V- and J-gene trimming of TCR beta was linked (in a later analysis) to a missense DCLRE1C variant.

With respect to this clone: The antigen is not known.

The study sampled nominally healthy donors, though unrecorded immune exposures were likely. CDR1 SGDLS and CDR2 YYNGEE come from the germline V gene. The CDR3 runs 16 residues. The V segment lost 0 bases and the J segment 2 bases; nucleotides outside the gene matches: 2. The V call is TRBV9, the J call TRBJ2-3; TRBD2 matches at 11 bases. This TCR derives from a man aged 25-45 years in good health and CMV-seronegative. Material: PBMCs. For the CDR3, the DNA is TGTGCCAGCAGCGTAGGACTAGCGGGACCCACAGATACGCAGTATTTT. Translating it yields CASSVGLAGPTDTQYF.